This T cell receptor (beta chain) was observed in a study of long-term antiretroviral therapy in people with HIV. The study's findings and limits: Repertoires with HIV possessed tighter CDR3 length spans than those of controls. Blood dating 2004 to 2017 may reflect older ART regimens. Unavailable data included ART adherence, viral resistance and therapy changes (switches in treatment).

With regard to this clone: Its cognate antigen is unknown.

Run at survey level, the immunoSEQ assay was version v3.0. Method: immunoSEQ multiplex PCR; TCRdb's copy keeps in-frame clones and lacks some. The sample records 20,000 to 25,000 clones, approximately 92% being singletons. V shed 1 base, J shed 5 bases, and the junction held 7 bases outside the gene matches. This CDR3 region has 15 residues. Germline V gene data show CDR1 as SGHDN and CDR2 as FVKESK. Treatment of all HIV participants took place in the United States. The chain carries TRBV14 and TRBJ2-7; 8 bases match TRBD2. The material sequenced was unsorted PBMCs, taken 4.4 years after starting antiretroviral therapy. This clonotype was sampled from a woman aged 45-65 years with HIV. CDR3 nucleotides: TGTGCCAGCAGCCAAGTCGGGGGGGCCACCCACGAGCAGTACTTC. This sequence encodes CASSQVGGATHEQYF.